The next 8 T cell receptor beta chains were all read from a single sample in a study of read filtering for tumor transcriptome and immune sequencing (dated by TCRdb to about 2020). Sequencing took place on an Illumina HiSeq 4000. TCR libraries were constructed from roughly 0.4 ug RNA using the Immunoverse kit, and molecular barcoded adaptors covering alpha/delta and beta/gamma chains were employed. TCRdb trimmed the raw reads at Q25, called clones with MiXCR and kept productive beta chains. All rows with the same CDR3 protein become a single entry with the most common DNA and genes. The sample includes nearly 60,000 distinct CDR3 sequences, with 9% to 15% observed a single time. The ten largest make up 16% of the sample. Material for sequencing was a population of CD138-negative cells sorted from bone marrow. The sample's cell subset or site label is to be understood as: bone marrow mononuclear cells depleted of CD138+ plasma/myeloma cells by negative magnetic selection. These receptors were taken from a donor aged 40 or over with multiple myeloma.

This clonotype has at least ten counts. V usage is TRBV20-1 and J usage is TRBJ2-5; no clear D. The V and J ends lost 0 bases and 0 bases respectively, with 8 bases between them. Germline V gene sequence: CDR1 DFQATT, CDR2 SNEGSKA (reference sequence). The CDR3 has 14 amino acids. Written as DNA, the CDR3 is TGCAGTGCTAGAGATTTGGCTAACCAAGAGACCCAGTACTTC. Amino acid sequence: CSARDLANQETQYF.

The sample holds many counts of this clonotype. The J gene is TRBJ1-2, the V gene TRBV6-1; D remains ambiguous. The CDR3 consists of 13 residues. Trimming removed 11 bases at V and 6 bases at J, with 19 bases between. From germline, CDR1 is MNHNS and CDR2 SASEGT. The DNA of the CDR3 is TGTGCCTCCAATTCGGCAAAAGTGGATGGCTACACCTTC. Its protein product is CASNSAKVDGYTF.

This clonotype has ten or more counts. The chain couples TRBV2 to TRBJ2-5; 13 nucleotides line up with TRBD2. The V gene's germline CDR1 is SNHLY and CDR2 FYNNEI. The junction had 6 bases not matched to a gene; V was cut back by 9 bases and J by 5 bases. CDR3 length equals 14 residues. CDR3 in amino acids: CARKLAGGPETQYF. The DNA of the CDR3 is TGTGCCAGAAAACTAGCGGGGGGGCCCGAGACCCAGTACTTC.

This clonotype was recorded at least ten times. The chain uses TRBV30 and TRBJ2-5; 7 bases are a match to TRBD2. Looked up from germline, CDR1 is GTSNPN and CDR2 is SVGIG (reference sequence). CDR3 length: 13 amino acids. V gave up 2 bases and J gave up 3 bases; unmatched junction bases: 3. The CDR3 here is CAWSSGMKETQYF. The CDR3 coding sequence is TGTGCCTGGAGTAGCGGGATGAAAGAGACCCAGTACTTC.

This clonotype showed up just a few times. The chain couples TRBV4-1 to TRBJ2-6; no firm D call. This CDR3 has 15 residues. Germline V gene lookup returns CDR1 MGHRA and CDR2 YSYEKL. V lost 2 bases and J 4 bases, leaving 9 bases between the germline ends. CDR3 region: CASSQRQSGANVLTF. CDR3 sequence (DNA): TGCGCCAGCAGCCAACGACAATCCGGGGCCAACGTCCTGACTTTC.

This clonotype has at least ten counts. J is TRBJ2-5 and V is TRBV14, with D possibly being TRBD1 (5 bases). The V end lost 0 bases, the J end lost 5 bases, and 16 bases lay between the germline ends. This CDR3 comprises 16 residues. The V gene's germline CDR1 is SGHDN and CDR2 FVKESK. The CDR3 nucleotides are TGTGCCAGCAGCCAAGAAAGGGGTCAGGACGGGGAGACCCAGTACTTC. It specifies CASSQERGQDGETQYF.

Ten or more counts support this clonotype. The chain has TRBV7-2 and TRBJ2-4, with 9 bases aligning to TRBD2. V shed 2 bases, J shed 6 bases, and the junction held 2 bases outside the gene matches. CDR3 length: 14 residues. Germline CDR1 and CDR2: SGHTA and FQGNSA. The DNA for the CDR3 is TGTGCCAGCAGCTTAAGCGGGAGGAGAAACATTCAGTACTTC. Its protein product is CASSLSGRRNIQYF.

This clonotype was seen a few times. A much larger clone differs by one base, so this may be a read error. The rearrangement joins TRBV6-6 to TRBJ2-5; D tentatively reads TRBD1 or TRBD2 (5 bases each). The germline gives CDR1 MNHNY, CDR2 SVGAGI (reference sequence). The CDR3 extends over 14 amino acids. V gave up 6 bases and J gave up 1 base, with 12 bases separating them. CDR3 in amino acids: CASRDEGIQETQYF. The CDR3 nucleotides are TGTGCCAGCAGGGACGAGGGGATCCAAGAGACCCAGTACTTC.